This is a list of T cell receptor beta chains from one sample in a study of cytotoxic CD8 clonotypes in ibrutinib-treated CLL. This table comes from immunoSEQ multiplex PCR, and its TCRdb copy is limited to in-frame clones, with some not included. Among 300,000 to 400,000 clones listed, approximately 67% were seen once. The specimen was PBMCs, collected after 36 months of ibrutinib treatment. These receptors were taken from a human donor with chronic lymphocytic leukemia. Each CDR3 is given with its conserved first and last residue. The order of the fields is clone size, D gene, J gene, V gene, CDR3 protein, CDR3 DNA. D genes are given only for firm matches. Only some rows state a clone size, as once, few, many or a class for expanded clones.

>.|TRBD1|TRBJ1-5|TRBV4-1
CASSHVGQGSNQPQHF
TGCGCCAGCAGCCACGTGGGACAGGGGAGCAATCAGCCCCAGCATTTT
>.|TRBD2|TRBJ2-3|TRBV29-1
CSVETSRLAGTDTQYF
TGCAGCGTTGAGACTAGTAGACTAGCGGGAACAGATACGCAGTATTTT
>few|.|TRBJ1-6|TRBV5-1
CASSLGQWGGSPLHF
TGCGCCAGCAGCTTGGGGCAGTGGGGCGGTTCACCCCTCCACTTT
>.|.|TRBJ2-4|TRBV13
CASSPRRKLGTGRQKNIQYF
TGTGCCAGCAGCCCCCGCAGAAAGTTAGGAACGGGGAGACAGAAAAACATTCAGTACTTC
>.|TRBD1|TRBJ1-2|TRBV5-6
CASSRPPIDREGGYTF
TGTGCCAGCAGCCGACCCCCTATCGACAGGGAGGGCGGCTACACCTTC
>.|TRBD1|TRBJ2-3|TRBV5-1
CASSLRDRETDTQYF
TGCGCCAGCAGCCTAAGGGACAGGGAGACAGATACGCAGTATTTT
>.|.|TRBJ1-2|TRBV27
CASSLHPRRPKDGYTF
TGTGCCAGCAGTTTACACCCCCGGCGCCCCAAGGATGGCTACACCTTC
>.|.|TRBJ1-1|TRBV10-3
CAISDWGTETRAFF
TGTGCCATCAGTGACTGGGGGACCGAGACACGAGCTTTCTTT
>.|.|TRBJ2-1|TRBV5-4
CASSLIPGSYNEQFF
TGTGCCAGCAGCTTGATCCCGGGAAGCTACAATGAGCAGTTCTTC
>.|.|TRBJ2-7|TRBV11-2
CASSLDLLNEQYF
TGTGCCAGCAGCTTAGATCTCCTAAACGAGCAGTACTTC
>few|TRBD2|TRBJ2-7|TRBV6-4
CASSDPVGGRASYEQYF
TGTGCCAGCAGTGATCCGGTGGGCGGGAGGGCTTCCTACGAGCAGTACTTC
>.|.|TRBJ1-1|TRBV5-1
CASSPSPTNTEAFF
TGCGCCAGCAGCCCCTCCCCTACGAACACTGAAGCTTTCTTT
>.|TRBD2|TRBJ2-3|TRBV4-3
CASSQVVAGGRAQYF
TGCGCCAGCAGCCAAGTAGTTGCGGGAGGGCGTGCGCAGTATTTT
>.|TRBD1|TRBJ1-1|TRBV5-4
CASSHARQGGTEAFF
TGTGCCAGCAGCCATGCCCGACAGGGCGGGACTGAAGCTTTCTTT
>.|TRBD1|TRBJ1-4|TRBV7-9
CASSLSTGGLMATNEKLFF
TGTGCCAGCAGCTTAAGTACAGGGGGACTGATGGCAACTAATGAAAAACTGTTTTTT
>.|TRBD2|TRBJ2-7|TRBV7-3
CASSLNCGGREQYF
TGTGCCAGCAGCTTAAATTGCGGGGGACGCGAGCAGTACTTC
>.|.|TRBJ1-2|TRBV6-6
CASSGQGKSDYGYTF
TGTGCCAGCAGTGGGCAGGGGAAGAGCGACTATGGCTACACCTTC
>.|TRBD1|TRBJ2-1|TRBV6-5
CASSRQGGNEQFF
TGTGCCAGCAGTCGACAGGGTGGAAATGAGCAGTTCTTC
>.|TRBD1|TRBJ2-7|TRBV4-3
CASSQETGGAYEQYF
TGCGCCAGCAGCCAGGAAACAGGGGGCGCCTACGAGCAGTACTTC
>.|TRBD2|TRBJ2-3|TRBV7-6
CASSSLQRGGTDTQYF
TGTGCCAGCAGCTCCCTTCAGCGGGGGGGCACAGATACGCAGTATTTT
>.|.|TRBJ2-3|TRBV9
CASSVAGSTDTQYF
TGTGCCAGCAGCGTAGCGGGTAGCACAGATACGCAGTATTTT
>few|.|TRBJ2-7|TRBV9
CASSVDRGLRDEQYF
TGTGCCAGCAGCGTAGACAGGGGACTGAGGGACGAGCAGTACTTC
>.|.|TRBJ2-1|TRBV5-6
CASSPLPSSIWVEQFF
TGTGCCAGCAGCCCACTGCCCTCTTCCATTTGGGTCGAGCAGTTCTTC
>.|TRBD2|TRBJ2-7|TRBV10-2
CASKRTSGSYEQYF
TGCGCCAGTAAGCGGACTAGCGGTAGCTACGAGCAGTACTTC
>.|.|TRBJ2-5|TRBV18
CASSPFAGRETQYF
TGTGCCAGCTCACCATTCGCAGGGCGAGAGACCCAGTACTTC
>.|.|TRBJ2-3|TRBV27
CASSLVTEPKRTDTQYF
TGTGCCAGCAGTTTAGTGACAGAGCCCAAAAGGACAGATACGCAGTATTTT
>.|.|TRBJ2-7|TRBV27
CASSSTRESYEQYF
TGTGCCAGCAGCAGCACGAGGGAATCCTACGAGCAGTACTTC
>.|.|TRBJ2-2|TRBV4-2
CASSPRGPGTGELFF
TGTGCCAGCAGCCCACGGGGACCGGGGACCGGGGAGCTGTTTTTT
>few|.|TRBJ2-3|TRBV5-1
CASSLEDTQYF
TGCGCCAGCAGCCTGGAAGATACGCAGTATTTT
>.|TRBD1|TRBJ2-3|TRBV25-1
CASSEPRGQGAADTQYF
TGTGCCAGCAGTGAGCCTAGGGGACAGGGGGCGGCAGATACGCAGTATTTT
>.|.|TRBJ2-1|TRBV7-6
CASSLLASEQFF
TGTGCCAGCAGCTTACTCGCGTCTGAGCAGTTCTTC
>.|.|TRBJ1-5|TRBV21-1
CASTIQPQHF
TGTGCCAGCACCATTCAGCCCCAGCATTTT
>.|.|TRBJ2-7|TRBV28
CASSFTMGLLGSYEQYF
TGTGCCAGCAGTTTTACAATGGGACTCCTCGGCTCCTACGAGCAGTACTTC
>.|.|TRBJ2-7|TRBV6-1
CASSEGQRSSYEQYF
TGTGCCAGCAGTGAAGGACAGAGAAGCTCCTACGAGCAGTACTTC
>.|.|TRBJ2-3|TRBV7-9
CATSGVGLGTDTQYF
TGTGCCACCTCAGGGGTGGGGCTCGGGACAGATACGCAGTATTTT
>once|.|TRBJ2-5|TRBV4-1
CASTGGLGTQYF
TGCGCCAGCACTGGTGGCCTAGGGACCCAGTACTTC
>.|.|TRBJ2-7|TRBV28
CASSPYRGPYEQYF
TGTGCCAGCAGTCCCTACAGAGGGCCGTACGAGCAGTACTTC